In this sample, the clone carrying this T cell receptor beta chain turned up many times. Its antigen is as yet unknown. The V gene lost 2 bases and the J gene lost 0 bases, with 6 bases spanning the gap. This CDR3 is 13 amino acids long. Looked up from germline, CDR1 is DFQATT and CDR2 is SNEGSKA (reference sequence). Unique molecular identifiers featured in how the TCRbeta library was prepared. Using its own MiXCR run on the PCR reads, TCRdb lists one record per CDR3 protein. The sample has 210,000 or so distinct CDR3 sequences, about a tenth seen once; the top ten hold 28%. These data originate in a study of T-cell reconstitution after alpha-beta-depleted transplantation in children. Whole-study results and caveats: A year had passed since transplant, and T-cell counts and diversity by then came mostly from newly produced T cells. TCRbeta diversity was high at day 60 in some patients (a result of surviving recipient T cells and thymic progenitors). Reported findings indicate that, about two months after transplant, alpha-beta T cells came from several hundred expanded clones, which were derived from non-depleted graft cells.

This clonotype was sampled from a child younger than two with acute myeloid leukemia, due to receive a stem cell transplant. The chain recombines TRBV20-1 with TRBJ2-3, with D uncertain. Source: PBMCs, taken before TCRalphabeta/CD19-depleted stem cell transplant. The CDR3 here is CSARTASTDTQYF. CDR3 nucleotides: TGCAGTGCTAGAACAGCCAGCACAGATACGCAGTATTTT.